The rows below give T cell receptor beta chains drawn from one sample of a study of blood T cells in healthy people across ages. One entry per CDR3 protein, called by TCRdb with MiXCR from the 5' RACE reads. The sample has fewer than 2,000,000 distinct CDR3 sequences, roughly 30% seen once. Sequencing used blood. These receptors came from a woman younger than 45 in good health. CDR3s leave out the opening cysteine and the closing phenylalanine or tryptophan.

V gene,CDR3 protein
TRBV30,AWKGSGAHEQY
TRBV7-9,ASSSGVSETQY
TRBV20-1,SASQQGRAKNIQY
TRBV20-1,SAWLAGGMGTDTQY
TRBV25-1,ASSESLSAF
TRBV4-1,ASSQAWGNYGYT
TRBV10-3,AISSDRSTYNEQF
TRBV4-1,ASSQVLGFEDRYGYT
TRBV15,ATSRDWFGLADTQY
TRBV20-1,SARDRNSETQY
TRBV5-4,ASSSAKGYSYEQY
TRBV2,ASSEGPGQNQPQH
TRBV5-1,ASSLWSPGTEETQY
TRBV27,ASCRLWRDRANHSGQF
TRBV5-1,ASSLGRDRSTDTQY
TRBV25-1,ASSGRGAQTWEQY
TRBV7-3,ASSPGVAGVRMYNEQY
TRBV7-9,ASSHVRGTGFDGYT
TRBV7-2,ASSLLGLQNTGELF
TRBV5-6,ASSGSSGRGLEQF
TRBV2,ASSADDGEQY
TRBV29-1,SVEDLWSLSSTDTQY
TRBV7-9,ASNRWTSGGRVWNEQF
TRBV20-1,STGGRTSGTENYGYT
TRBV20-1,SARGSDSYSNQPQH
TRBV6-5,ASSPEGNIQY
TRBV27,ASTQTGGNNYGYT
TRBV20-1,SGRRAQETQY
TRBV7-9,ANYSGRDRVNQY
TRBV29-1,SVGEHQETQY
TRBV5-1,ASSLAVRGSGANVLT
TRBV5-6,ASSSSTGPYEQY
TRBV29-1,SVEDPGGPQH
TRBV12-3/TRBV12-4,ASSPASRNSPLH
TRBV29-1,SVTRGGIYGYT
TRBV9,ASSVRDLPYNEQF